The rows below give T cell receptor beta chains drawn from one sample of a study of immune cell composition in non-small cell lung cancer. This table comes from immunoSEQ multiplex PCR, and its TCRdb copy is limited to in-frame clones, with some not included. The data show around 1,800 clones, 70% seen once. The source material was non-adjacent lung tissue. Receptors originate from a human donor with non-small cell lung cancer. Each CDR3 is given with its conserved first and last residue. The D gene is left open where the match is weak.

D gene	J gene	V gene	CDR3 protein
NA	TRBJ2-3	TRBV6-6	CASSYRGRASTDTQYF
NA	TRBJ1-5	TRBV19	CASSMTGYYSNQPQHF
NA	TRBJ2-5	TRBV29-1	CSVEGAVGGLQETQYF
NA	TRBJ2-1	TRBV7-9	CASSLGANNEQFF
NA	TRBJ2-5	TRBV28	CASSMTAEETQYF
NA	TRBJ1-1	TRBV19	CASSVDAGTEAFF
TRBD1	TRBJ2-7	TRBV11-2	CASSLGTGATYEQYF
TRBD2	TRBJ2-7	TRBV27	CASSFFGGSSYEQYF
TRBD1	TRBJ1-5	TRBV4-2	CASSQEGRTGGQPQHF
NA	TRBJ1-4	TRBV6-6	CASSPGGSNEKLFF
TRBD1	TRBJ2-7	TRBV7-8	CASSLVFGQGIYEQYF
TRBD1	TRBJ1-1	TRBV19	CASTDRGNTEAFF
NA	TRBJ2-3	TRBV9	CASSVDGNSGDTQYF
TRBD1	TRBJ1-2	TRBV18	CASSPPGTAANYGYTF
TRBD1	TRBJ2-3	TRBV19	CASSPGQGGGTQYF
TRBD1	TRBJ2-1	TRBV27	CASRTGAVNEQFF
TRBD1	TRBJ2-7	TRBV5-8	CASSFTGTVLYEQYF
TRBD1	TRBJ1-5	TRBV5-4	CASSTGTGQPQHF
TRBD2	TRBJ2-7	TRBV11-2	CASSFGGGPYEQYF
TRBD1	TRBJ1-6	TRBV5-5	CASSSDSGTGGYNSPLHF
NA	TRBJ1-3	TRBV7-2	CASSLGTTGNTIYF
TRBD2	TRBJ2-1	TRBV27	CASSLWGAGGHNEQFF
NA	TRBJ2-1	TRBV5-5	CASSLAFRGGASSYNEQFF
NA	TRBJ2-5	TRBV19	CASSPRQRRETQYF